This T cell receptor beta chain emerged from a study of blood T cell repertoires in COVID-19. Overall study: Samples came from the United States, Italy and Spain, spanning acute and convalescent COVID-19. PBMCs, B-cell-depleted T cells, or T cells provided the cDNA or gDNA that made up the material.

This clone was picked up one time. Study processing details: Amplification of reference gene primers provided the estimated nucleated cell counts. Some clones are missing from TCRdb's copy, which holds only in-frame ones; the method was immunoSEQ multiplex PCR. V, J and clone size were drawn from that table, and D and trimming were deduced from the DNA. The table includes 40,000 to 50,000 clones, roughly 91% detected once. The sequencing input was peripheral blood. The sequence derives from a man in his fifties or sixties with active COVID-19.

CDR3 loop: CASSARTGRVSPLHF. The CDR3 DNA is TGTGCCAGTAGTGCTCGGACAGGGCGAGTTTCACCCCTCCACTTT. The chain has TRBV19 and TRBJ1-6; 8 nucleotides agree with TRBD1. The germline V gene encodes CDR1 LNHDA and CDR2 SQIVND (reference sequence). V was pared by 5 bases and J by 9 bases, with 9 bases of the junction left unmatched. The CDR3 runs to 15 residues.